This T cell receptor (beta chain) was retrieved from a study of blood T cell repertoires in COVID-19. Study overall: There were acute and convalescent COVID-19 samples, and they came from the United States, Italy and Spain. In each case, the material was cDNA or gDNA derived from T cells, B-cell-depleted T cells, or PBMCs.

Enrolment of Seattle patients took place during active infection, and they were followed longitudinally. Original handling: Estimated nucleated cell counts came from reference gene primer amplification. Data came from immunoSEQ multiplex PCR; TCRdb stores just in-frame clones and leaves some out. V, J and clone size derive from that table, while D and trimming were established from the DNA sequence. There are around 190,000 clones in the sample; roughly 79% occur only once, and 11% lies in the top ten. The V gene lost 0 bases and the J gene lost 5 bases, with 5 bases spanning the gap. Germline lookup yields CDR1 KGHSH and CDR2 LQKENI. The CDR3 covers 13 residues.

This sequence joins TRBV18 and TRBJ2-1; no clear D. Sequencing used peripheral blood. The receptor's source is a woman aged 40 to 50 with COVID-19, enrolled during active disease. DNA for the CDR3: TGTGCCAGCTCACCACCTTCCGACAATGAGCAGTTCTTC. Protein: CASSPPSDNEQFF.